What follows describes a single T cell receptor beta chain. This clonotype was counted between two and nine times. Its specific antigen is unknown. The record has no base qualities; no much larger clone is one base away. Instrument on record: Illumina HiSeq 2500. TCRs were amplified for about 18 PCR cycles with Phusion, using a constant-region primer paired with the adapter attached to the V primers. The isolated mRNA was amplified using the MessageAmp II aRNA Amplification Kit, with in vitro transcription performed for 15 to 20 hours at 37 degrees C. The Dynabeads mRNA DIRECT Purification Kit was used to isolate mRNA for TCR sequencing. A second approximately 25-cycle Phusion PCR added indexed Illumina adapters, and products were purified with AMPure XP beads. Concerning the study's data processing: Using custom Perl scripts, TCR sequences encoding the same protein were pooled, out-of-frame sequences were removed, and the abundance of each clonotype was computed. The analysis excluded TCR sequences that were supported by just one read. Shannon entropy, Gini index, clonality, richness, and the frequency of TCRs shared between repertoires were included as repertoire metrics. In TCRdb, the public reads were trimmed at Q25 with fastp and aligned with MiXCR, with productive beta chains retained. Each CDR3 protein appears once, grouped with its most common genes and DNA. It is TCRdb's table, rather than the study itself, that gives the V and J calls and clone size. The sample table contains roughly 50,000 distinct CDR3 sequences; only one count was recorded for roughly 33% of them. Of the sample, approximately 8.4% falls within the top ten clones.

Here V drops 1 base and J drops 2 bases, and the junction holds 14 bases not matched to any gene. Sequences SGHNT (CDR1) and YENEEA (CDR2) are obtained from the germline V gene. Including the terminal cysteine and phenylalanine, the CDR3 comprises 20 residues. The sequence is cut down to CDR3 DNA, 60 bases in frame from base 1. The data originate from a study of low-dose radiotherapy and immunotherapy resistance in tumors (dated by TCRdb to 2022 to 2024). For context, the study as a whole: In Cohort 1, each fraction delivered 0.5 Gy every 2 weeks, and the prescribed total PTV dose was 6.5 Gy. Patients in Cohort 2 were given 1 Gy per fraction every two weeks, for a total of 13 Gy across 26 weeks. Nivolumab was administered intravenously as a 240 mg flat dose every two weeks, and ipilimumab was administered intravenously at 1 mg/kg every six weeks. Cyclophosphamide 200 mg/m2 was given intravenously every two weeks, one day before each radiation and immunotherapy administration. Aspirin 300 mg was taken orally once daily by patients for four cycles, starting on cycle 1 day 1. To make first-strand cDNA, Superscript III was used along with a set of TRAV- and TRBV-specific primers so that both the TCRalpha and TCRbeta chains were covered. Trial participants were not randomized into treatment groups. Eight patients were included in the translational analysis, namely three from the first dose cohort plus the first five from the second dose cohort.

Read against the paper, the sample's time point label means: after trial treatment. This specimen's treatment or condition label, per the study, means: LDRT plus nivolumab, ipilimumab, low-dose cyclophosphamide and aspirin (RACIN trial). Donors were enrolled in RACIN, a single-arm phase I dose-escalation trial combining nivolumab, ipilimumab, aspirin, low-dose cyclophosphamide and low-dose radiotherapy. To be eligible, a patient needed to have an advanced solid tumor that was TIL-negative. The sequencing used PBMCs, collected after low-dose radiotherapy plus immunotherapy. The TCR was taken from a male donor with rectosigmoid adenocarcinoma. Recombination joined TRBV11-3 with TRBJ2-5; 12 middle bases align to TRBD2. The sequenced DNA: TGTGCCAGCAGCTTAGCATTTAACCTAGCGGGAGGGCCGGTTCAAGAGACCCAGTACTTC. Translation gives CASSLAFNLAGGPVQETQYF.